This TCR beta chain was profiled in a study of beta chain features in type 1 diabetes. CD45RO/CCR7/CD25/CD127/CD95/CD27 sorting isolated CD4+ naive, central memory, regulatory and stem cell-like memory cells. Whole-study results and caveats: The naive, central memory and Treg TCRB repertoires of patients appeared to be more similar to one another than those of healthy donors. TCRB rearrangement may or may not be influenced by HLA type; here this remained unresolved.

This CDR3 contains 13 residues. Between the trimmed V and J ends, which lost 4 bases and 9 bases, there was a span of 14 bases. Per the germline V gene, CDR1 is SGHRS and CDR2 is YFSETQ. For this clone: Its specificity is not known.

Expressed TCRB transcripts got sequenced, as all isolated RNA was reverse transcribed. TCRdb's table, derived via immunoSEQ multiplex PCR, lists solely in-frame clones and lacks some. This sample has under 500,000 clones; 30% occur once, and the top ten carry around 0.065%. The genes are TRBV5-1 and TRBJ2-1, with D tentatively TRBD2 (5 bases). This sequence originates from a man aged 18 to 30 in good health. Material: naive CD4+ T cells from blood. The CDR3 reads CASSLLAVGEQFF. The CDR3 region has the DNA TGCGCCAGCAGCCTTCTAGCTGTTGGTGAGCAGTTCTTC.